These 16 T cell receptor beta chains were all obtained from the same sample, sequenced in a study of regulatory T cells in long-lasting Graves disease (dated by TCRdb to the early 2020s). Read against the paper, the sample's time point label means: newly diagnosed GD, antithyroid drugs for less than 3 months. RNA was extracted from PBMCs in TRIzol for both TCR sequencing and RNA sequencing. The receptor library was made with multiplex PCR. Sequencing was performed on an Illumina HiSeq 4000. iRepertoire HTBI primers and Arm-PCR amplification of CDR3 regions were used to construct TCR beta libraries. TCRdb's own reprocessing of the public reads used fastp at Q25 and MiXCR and kept productive beta chains. Rows matching on CDR3 protein sequence are summarized as one entry with the most common DNA and genes. The sample table contains approximately 360,000 distinct CDR3 sequences; only one count was recorded for about 12% of them. Under 20% of the sample lies in the top ten.

These data were likewise used in another study, on T cells in Graves' hyperthyroidism and ophthalmopathy.

Source: peripheral blood mononuclear cells (PBMCs), taken at new diagnosis, from a patient treated with antithyroid drugs. The source of these receptors is a woman aged 18-29 years with Graves disease. Donor details come from another sample of the same person, matched by shared clones.

This clonotype has ten or more counts. The rearrangement links TRBV12-3 or TRBV12-4 to TRBJ2-3; tentative D call: TRBD1 (6 bases). CDR3 size: 16 residues. V shed 3 bases and J shed 0 bases, with 13 bases lying between them. As DNA, the CDR3 is TGTGCCAGCAGTTTGAGGGGGAGCCTAAGCACAGATACGCAGTATTTT. It translates to CASSLRGSLSTDTQYF.

This clonotype was observed at least ten times. The chain carries TRBV12-3 or TRBV12-4 and TRBJ1-5; no reliable D call. The CDR3 runs to 14 residues. The germline V and J ends were trimmed by 9 bases and 0 bases, with 12 bases remaining between them. The CDR3 DNA sequence: TGTGCCAGTCAAAGTCGACATAGCAATCAGCCCCAGCATTTT. Protein product: CASQSRHSNQPQHF.

V gene TRBV5-1 combines with J gene TRBJ2-2; D gene ambiguous. This CDR3 is 14 amino acids long. Per germline, CDR1 SGHRS and CDR2 YFSETQ. The germline V and J ends were trimmed by 6 bases and 3 bases, with 12 bases remaining between them. CDR3 loop: CASNESPHTGELFF. In DNA, the CDR3 is TGCGCCAGCAATGAGAGTCCCCACACCGGGGAGCTGTTTTTT.

This clonotype was seen ten or more times. The CDR3 reads CASSQDRGHEKLFF. DNA for the CDR3: TGTGCCAGCAGCCAGGACAGGGGACATGAAAAACTGTTTTTT. V and J are TRBV12-3 or TRBV12-4 and TRBJ1-4; 9 nucleotides align to TRBD1. Trimming took 6 bases from V and 6 from J; bases not matched to a gene: 5. The CDR3 has 14 amino acids.

This clonotype was seen ten or more times. This chain connects TRBV7-9 to TRBJ2-3; 7 nucleotides align to TRBD2. Germline CDR1 SEHNR, CDR2 FQNEAQ (reference sequence). The CDR3 extends over 15 amino acids. Trimming removed 4 bases from V and 4 bases from J; junction bases left unmatched: 8. The CDR3 nucleotides are TGTGCCAGCAGCTCGCCCTCCGGGAGGTCAGATACGCAGTATTTT. Encoded protein: CASSSPSGRSDTQYF.

This clonotype was seen repeatedly, ten times or more. The V and J genes are TRBV4-1 and TRBJ2-5; D possibly corresponds to TRBD2 (6 bases). Germline loops: CDR1 MGHRA, CDR2 YSYEKL. The V gene lost 5 bases and the J gene lost 7 bases, with 23 bases spanning the gap. This CDR3 spans 16 amino acids. The CDR3 protein is CASSVGPPGERWTQYF. The CDR3 DNA reads as TGCGCCAGCAGCGTAGGACCCCCGGGAGAGCGGTGGACCCAGTACTTC.

This clonotype has at least ten counts. The CDR3 coding sequence is TGTGCCAGCCGCGGACTAGCGGAGCCTCTGAGCTCCTACGAGCAGTACGTC. Amino acid sequence: CASRGLAEPLSSYEQYV. The chain links TRBV2 to TRBJ2-7; TRBD2 matches at 10 bases. Germline V gene data show CDR1 as SNHLY and CDR2 as FYNNEI. V lost 8 bases to trimming and J lost 0 bases; unmatched junction nucleotides: 13. The CDR3 is 17 amino acids.

The chain employs TRBV29-1 and TRBJ1-2; D gene unclear. Per germline, CDR1 SQVTM and CDR2 ANQGSEA. The CDR3 is 14 residues long. The V gene lost 1 base and the J gene lost 6 bases, with 15 bases spanning the gap. CDR3 DNA: TGCAGCGTTGAAGTGTCCGCTGTCTACGATGGCTACACCTTC. It encodes CSVEVSAVYDGYTF.

This clonotype was detected many times. The chain recombines TRBV6-1 with TRBJ2-1; the D gene is possibly TRBD2 (6 bases). The CDR3 spans 11 residues. Per the germline V gene, CDR1 is MNHNS and CDR2 is SASEGT. Trimming took off 8 bases at V and 8 bases at J, with 10 bases between the two ends. In nucleotides, the CDR3 is TGTGCCAGCGGCAGGAGGGATGAGCAGTTCTTC. Amino acid sequence: CASGRRDEQFF.

The V call is TRBV25-1, the J call TRBJ1-2; TRBD1 agrees at 9 bases. Germline-derived CDR1 and CDR2 are MGHDK and SYGVNS. Losses at the gene ends were 5 bases for V and 6 bases for J; bases not matched to a gene: 4. The CDR3 has 13 amino acids. CDR3 amino acids: CASSSRTGDGYTF. The CDR3 DNA reads TGTGCCAGCAGTAGTCGGACAGGGGATGGCTACACCTTC.

The chain carries TRBV20-1 and TRBJ1-5; tentative D call: TRBD1 (5 bases). Trimming cost V 0 bases and J 4 bases, with 22 bases left between them. CDR3 length: 18 residues. From germline, CDR1 is DFQATT and CDR2 SNEGSKA (reference sequence). The DNA of the CDR3 is TGCAGTGCTAGAGATCGGGCCCCAGGGACCTTGGGGAATCAGCCCCAGCATTTT. Amino acids: CSARDRAPGTLGNQPQHF.

This clonotype appeared many times. The V gene is TRBV12-3 or TRBV12-4, the J gene TRBJ1-1; D call uncertain. The CDR3 contains 14 residues. V lost 6 bases and J 1 base, leaving 12 bases between the germline ends. The CDR3 here is CASSLAARNTEAFF. The CDR3, as DNA: TGTGCCAGCAGCCTTGCCGCCAGGAACACTGAAGCTTTCTTT.

This clonotype appeared a few times. CDR3 nucleotide sequence: TGTGCCAGCAGTCCCCCTGTGCGGGTTGACGAGCAGTACTTC. Translation gives CASSPPVRVDEQYF. The rearrangement links TRBV28 to TRBJ2-7; D is perhaps TRBD2 (5 bases). Germline lookup yields CDR1 MDHEN and CDR2 SYDVKM. This CDR3 has 14 amino acids. The V end lost 5 bases, the J end lost 5 bases, and 16 bases lay between the germline ends.

This clonotype showed up many times. The chain recombines TRBV12-3 or TRBV12-4 with TRBJ1-4; 7 bases match TRBD1. This CDR3 contains 16 residues. J gave up 8 bases and V 2 bases, and 11 bases lay outside the gene matches. The CDR3 DNA sequence: TGTGCCAGCAGTTTAACCCGTTGGCAGGGGGTGGAAAAACTGTTTTTT. Protein sequence: CASSLTRWQGVEKLFF.

This clonotype was seen at least ten times. The chain links TRBV7-9 to TRBJ1-1; 12 nucleotides agree with TRBD1. There are 14 residues in the CDR3. Germline CDR1 and CDR2: SEHNR and FQNEAQ (reference sequence). Trimming cost V 5 bases and J 8 bases; bases outside gene matches: 6. The CDR3 nucleotides are TGTGCCAGCAGCACCCACGGGACAGGGGGCGAAGCTTTCTTT. This codes for CASSTHGTGGEAFF.

There are many counts of this clonotype. The rearrangement links TRBV2 to TRBJ1-2, with D possibly TRBD1 on 5 matching bases. Germline CDR1 SNHLY, CDR2 FYNNEI. Deletions cut 6 bases from V and 5 bases from J, with 22 bases between. The CDR3 sequence is 16 residues long. This chain's CDR3 is CASRARVEGPLYGYTF. DNA for the CDR3: TGTGCCAGCAGGGCCCGGGTTGAGGGGCCGCTATATGGCTACACCTTC.